These 20 T cell receptor beta chains share one sample of origin, sequenced in a study of T-cell memory formation after mild COVID-19. MiXCR was run by TCRdb on the 5' RACE reads, yielding one entry per CDR3 protein. The repertoire holds about 500,000 distinct CDR3 sequences, roughly 22% seen once, with around an eighth in the top ten. The specimen was PBMCs or a T cell subset sorted from them (not recorded which). The receptors come from an adult woman who had mild COVID-19 (a few samples of this study predate the infection). Cell type and time point are not known.

The J gene is TRBJ2-5, the V gene TRBV5-1; TRBD1 matches at 10 bases. The CDR3 runs to 15 residues. The germline gives CDR1 SGHRS, CDR2 YFSETQ. J lost 3 bases, V lost 3 bases, and 5 bases had no gene match. The CDR3 bases are TGCGCCAGCAGCTACGGACAGGGGGGGGAAGAGACCCAGTACTTC. Encoded protein: CASSYGQGGEETQYF. Supplemented by reference TRBV5-1 and TRBJ2-5, the full variable domain reads KAGVTQTPRYLIKTRGQQVTLSCSPISGHRSVSWYQQTPGQGLQFLFEYFSETQRNKGNFPGRFSGRQFSNSRSEMNVSTLELGDSALYLCASSYGQGGEETQYFGPGTRLLVL.

This clonotype appeared a few times. This sequence joins TRBV11-3 and TRBJ2-2; tentatively, D is TRBD2 (5 bases). V was pared by 8 bases and J by 0 bases, with 10 bases between. CDR1 SGHNT and CDR2 YENEEA come from the germline V gene. The CDR3 runs to 14 residues. CDR3 amino acids: CASVGIANTGELFF. DNA of the CDR3: TGTGCCAGCGTCGGGATTGCGAACACCGGGGAGCTGTTTTTT. Looking up the rest from reference TRBV11-3 and TRBJ2-2 gives the full variable domain: EAGVVQSPRYKIIEKKQPVAFWCNPISGHNTLYWYLQNLGQGPELLIRYENEEAVDDSQLPKDRFSAERLKGVDSTLKIQPAELGDSAVYLCASVGIANTGELFFGEGSRLTVL.

This clonotype was counted between two and nine times. V and J are TRBV7-8 and TRBJ1-5; D is perhaps TRBD1 (5 bases). This CDR3 region has 16 residues. V shed 2 bases and J shed 4 bases, with 15 bases lying between them. CDR1 is SGHVS and CDR2 is FQNEAQ in the germline V gene. DNA of the CDR3: TGTGCCAGCAGCTTAAGCGGGGGGGGATCAAATCAGCCCCAGCATTTT. Translating gives CASSLSGGGSNQPQHF.

The V and J genes are TRBV15 and TRBJ2-1; TRBD1 aligns across 12 bases. The germline gives CDR1 LNHNV, CDR2 YYDKDF (reference sequence). The CDR3 sequence is 14 residues long. With 8 bases clipped from V and 4 bases from J, the junction kept 3 bases outside the gene matches. The DNA of the CDR3 is TGTGCCACCGGGACAGGGGGCAGTTACAATGAGCAGTTCTTC. Translation: CATGTGGSYNEQFF.

This chain connects TRBV4-2 to TRBJ2-6; either TRBD1 or TRBD2 may fit D (6 bases each). The germline V gene encodes CDR1 LGHNA and CDR2 YNFKEQ. The length of the CDR3 is 19 residues. V was trimmed by 1 base and J by 0 bases, leaving 16 bases between them. The CDR3 spells CASSQVRPGAHSGANVLTF. For the CDR3, the DNA is TGTGCCAGCAGCCAAGTTCGCCCGGGGGCTCACTCTGGGGCCAACGTCCTGACTTTC.

The J gene is TRBJ2-1, the V gene TRBV9, with a weak D call TRBD1 (5 bases). CDR1 SGDLS and CDR2 YYNGEE come from the germline V gene. CDR3 length: 15 residues. V was clipped by 2 bases and J by 0 bases, with 9 bases between them. The CDR3 DNA follows: TGTGCCAGCAGCGTCCAGGGCAACTCCTACAATGAGCAGTTCTTC. Translated, it gives CASSVQGNSYNEQFF.

This clonotype was detected only a few times. This sequence joins TRBV5-1 and TRBJ2-2; possible D gene TRBD2, 5 bases. This CDR3 contains 15 residues. V lost 4 bases and J 1 base, leaving 11 bases between the germline ends. Per the germline V gene, CDR1 is SGHRS and CDR2 is YFSETQ. CDR3 in amino acids: CASSAGHQNTGELFF. Here the CDR3 DNA reads TGCGCCAGCAGCGCGGGCCATCAGAACACCGGGGAGCTGTTTTTT. Variable domain in full (rest from reference TRBV5-1 and TRBJ2-2): KAGVTQTPRYLIKTRGQQVTLSCSPISGHRSVSWYQQTPGQGLQFLFEYFSETQRNKGNFPGRFSGRQFSNSRSEMNVSTLELGDSALYLCASSAGHQNTGELFFGEGSRLTVL.

The gene calls are TRBV6-5 and TRBJ1-6; D uncertain. The V end was cut by 6 bases, the J end by 7 bases, with 13 bases between. The V gene's germline CDR1 is MNHEY and CDR2 SVGAGI. The CDR3 has 14 amino acids. The CDR3 sequence is CASRALGRNSPLHF. CDR3 coding DNA: TGTGCCAGCAGAGCCCTTGGACGGAATTCACCCCTCCACTTT.

Many counts were recorded for this clonotype. The gene calls are TRBV18 and TRBJ2-3; D is possibly TRBD1 (5 bases). Looked up from germline, CDR1 is KGHSH and CDR2 is LQKENI. CDR3 length: 15 amino acids. Between the trimmed V and J ends, which lost 6 bases and 5 bases, there was a span of 18 bases. CDR3 protein: CASSRLIHTGDTQYF. CDR3 coding DNA: TGTGCCAGCTCCCGCCTCATCCACACAGGAGATACGCAGTATTTT.

The CDR3 sequence is CASRYSTDTQYF. The CDR3 coding sequence is TGTGCCAGCAGGTATAGCACAGATACGCAGTATTTT. This chain links TRBV12-3 or TRBV12-4 with TRBJ2-3; no clear D gene. Trimming took 6 bases from V and 0 from J, leaving 4 bases between them. The CDR3 has 12 residues.

This clonotype was seen ten or more times. The chain links TRBV7-2 to TRBJ2-5; D is possibly TRBD1 (6 bases). The V gene's germline CDR1 is SGHTA and CDR2 FQGNSA. V lost 4 bases to trimming and J lost 4 bases, with 10 bases between them. This CDR3 contains 13 residues. The CDR3 nucleotides read TGTGCCAGCAGCTGGGGGCGTGGAGAGACCCAGTACTTC. This codes for CASSWGRGETQYF.

This clonotype was recorded a few times. The chain combines TRBV6-5 with TRBJ2-1, with a tentative D call TRBD1 (5 bases). CDR3 length: 15 amino acids. V shed 0 bases and J shed 9 bases, with 15 bases lying between them. In germline, CDR1 is MNHEY, CDR2 SVGAGI. CDR3: CASSYSPGKYVEQFF. The CDR3 region has the DNA TGTGCCAGCAGTTACTCCCCAGGGAAATATGTTGAGCAGTTCTTC.

This clonotype appeared many times. The V call is TRBV6-5, the J call TRBJ1-5; 7 bases are a match to TRBD1. V shed 1 base and J 1 base; nucleotides not matched to a gene: 1. Germline CDR1 reads MNHEY; CDR2 reads SVGAGI. The CDR3 is made up of 15 amino acids. The CDR3 reads CASSYYRGSNQPQHF. Written as DNA, the CDR3 is TGTGCCAGCAGTTACTACAGGGGAAGCAATCAGCCCCAGCATTTT.

The genes are TRBV29-1 and TRBJ2-5, with D possibly matching TRBD1 (6 bases). V gave up 4 bases and J gave up 7 bases, with 19 bases separating them. The CDR3 has 14 amino acids. Per germline, CDR1 SQVTM and CDR2 ANQGSEA. DNA for the CDR3: TGCAGCGTTGGGTATGGACAGCAACCCGGGACCCAGTACTTC. Protein: CSVGYGQQPGTQYF. Full variable domain (remainder filled in from reference TRBV29-1 and TRBJ2-5): SAVISQKPSRDICQRGTSLTIQCQVDSQVTMMFWYRQQPGQSLTLIATANQGSEATYESGFVIDKFPISRPNLTFSTLTVSNMSPEDSSIYLCSVGYGQQPGTQYFGPGTRLLVL.

This clonotype was found a few times. The chain recombines TRBV7-2 with TRBJ2-4, with 8 positions matching TRBD2. This CDR3 region has 16 residues. The germline V gene encodes CDR1 SGHTA and CDR2 FQGNSA. Trimming took 1 base from V and 4 from J; bases not matched to a gene: 6. The CDR3 bases are TGTGCCAGCAGCTTAGTTTTGGCTAGCGGGAAAAACATTCAGTACTTC. Protein product: CASSLVLASGKNIQYF.

The V gene is TRBV29-1, the J gene TRBJ1-5, with TRBD1 matching over 10 bases. Germline loops: CDR1 SQVTM, CDR2 ANQGSEA. The CDR3 sequence is 13 residues long. Trimming removed 7 bases from V and 1 base from J; junction bases left unmatched: 1. CDR3 nucleotides: TGCAGCGCGGGACAGGGGAGCAATCAGCCCCAGCATTTT. Translating gives CSAGQGSNQPQHF. The variable domain in full, completed from reference TRBV29-1 and TRBJ1-5, reads SAVISQKPSRDICQRGTSLTIQCQVDSQVTMMFWYRQQPGQSLTLIATANQGSEATYESGFVIDKFPISRPNLTFSTLTVSNMSPEDSSIYLCSAGQGSNQPQHFGDGTRLSIL.

This sequence joins TRBV4-1 and TRBJ1-1; no reliable D call. The CDR3 totals 13 residues. Germline CDR1 MGHRA, CDR2 YSYEKL. Trimming took off 0 bases at V and 2 bases at J, with 4 bases between the two ends. This chain's CDR3 is CASSQEINTEAFF. The CDR3 bases are TGCGCCAGCAGCCAAGAAATTAACACTGAAGCTTTCTTT.

This clonotype appeared a few times. The chain recombines TRBV20-1 with TRBJ2-1; D is undetermined. The CDR3 runs 11 residues. Per germline, CDR1 DFQATT and CDR2 SNEGSKA (reference sequence). The V end lost 6 bases, the J end lost 6 bases, and 9 bases lay between the germline ends. CDR3 amino acids: CSAQRTNEQFF. The DNA of the CDR3 is TGCAGTGCCCAGCGTACCAATGAGCAGTTCTTC.

The V and J genes are TRBV7-2 and TRBJ1-5, with 7 bases that match TRBD1. Germline CDR1 is SGHTA and CDR2 is FQGNSA. The CDR3 runs to 15 residues. Trimming cost V 6 bases and J 7 bases; bases outside gene matches: 12. As DNA, the CDR3 is TGTGCCAGCAGGCAATGGACAGGTCTGATGCAGCCCCAGCATTTT. It codes for CASRQWTGLMQPQHF.

This clonotype was found a few times. The chain couples TRBV4-2 to TRBJ1-1, with TRBD1 matching over 7 bases. This CDR3 is built from 15 residues. The germline CDR1 and CDR2 sequences are LGHNA and YNFKEQ. V lost 2 bases and J lost 0; bases outside the gene matches: 3. Here the CDR3 DNA reads TGTGCCAGCAGCCAACAGGGGGTCCTGAACACTGAAGCTTTCTTT. The encoded protein is CASSQQGVLNTEAFF.